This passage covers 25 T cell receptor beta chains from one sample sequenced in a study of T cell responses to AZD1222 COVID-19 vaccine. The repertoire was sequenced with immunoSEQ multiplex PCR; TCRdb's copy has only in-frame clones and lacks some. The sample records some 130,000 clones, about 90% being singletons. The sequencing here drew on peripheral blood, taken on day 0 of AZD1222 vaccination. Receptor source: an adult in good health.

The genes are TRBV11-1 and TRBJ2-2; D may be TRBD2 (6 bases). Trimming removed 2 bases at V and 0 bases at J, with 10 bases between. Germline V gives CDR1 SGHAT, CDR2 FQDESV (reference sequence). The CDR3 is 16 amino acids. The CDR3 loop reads CASSLYGTANTGELFF. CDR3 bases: TGTGCCAGCAGCTTATACGGGACTGCGAACACCGGGGAGCTGTTTTTT.

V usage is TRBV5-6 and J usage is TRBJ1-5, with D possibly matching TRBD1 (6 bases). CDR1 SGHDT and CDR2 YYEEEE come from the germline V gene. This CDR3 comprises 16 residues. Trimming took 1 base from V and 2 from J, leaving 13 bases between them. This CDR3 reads CASSLMGALGNQPQHF. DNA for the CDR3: TGTGCCAGCAGCTTGATGGGGGCGCTGGGCAATCAGCCCCAGCATTTT.

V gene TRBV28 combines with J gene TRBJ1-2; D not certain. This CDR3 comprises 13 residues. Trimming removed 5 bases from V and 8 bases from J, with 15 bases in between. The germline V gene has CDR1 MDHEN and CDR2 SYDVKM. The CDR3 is CASSSTGPRGYTF. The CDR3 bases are TGTGCCAGCAGTAGCACGGGCCCACGGGGCTACACCTTC.

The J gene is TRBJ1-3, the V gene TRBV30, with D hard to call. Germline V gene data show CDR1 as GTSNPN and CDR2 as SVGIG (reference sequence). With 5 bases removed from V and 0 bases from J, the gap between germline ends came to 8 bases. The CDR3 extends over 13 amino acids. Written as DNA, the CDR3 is TGTGCCTGGGGACGTAGCTCTGGAAACACCATATATTTT. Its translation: CAWGRSSGNTIYF.

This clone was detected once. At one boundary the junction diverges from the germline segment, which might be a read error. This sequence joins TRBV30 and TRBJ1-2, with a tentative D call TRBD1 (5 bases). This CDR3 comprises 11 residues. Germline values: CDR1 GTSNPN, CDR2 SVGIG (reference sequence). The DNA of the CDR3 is TGTGCCTGGAACGGGGGGACCGAGGGCAGTTTC. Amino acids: CAWNGGTEGSF.

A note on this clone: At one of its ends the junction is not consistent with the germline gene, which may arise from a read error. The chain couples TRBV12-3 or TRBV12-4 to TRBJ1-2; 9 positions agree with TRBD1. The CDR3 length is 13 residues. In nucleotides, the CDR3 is TGTGTCAGCGGGACAGGGATGGGATATGGCTACACCTTC. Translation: CVSGTGMGYGYTF.

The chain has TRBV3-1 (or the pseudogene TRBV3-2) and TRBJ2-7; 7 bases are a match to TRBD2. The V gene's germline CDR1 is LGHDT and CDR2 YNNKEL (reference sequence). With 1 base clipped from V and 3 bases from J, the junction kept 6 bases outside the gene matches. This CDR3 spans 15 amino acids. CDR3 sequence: CASSQAASGDYEQYF. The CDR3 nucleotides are TGTGCCAGCAGCCAAGCAGCTAGCGGAGACTACGAGCAGTACTTC.

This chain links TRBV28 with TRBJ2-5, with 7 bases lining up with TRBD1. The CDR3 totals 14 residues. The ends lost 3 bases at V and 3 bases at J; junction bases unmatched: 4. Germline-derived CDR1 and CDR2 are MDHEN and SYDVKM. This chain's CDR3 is CASSFTDREETQYF. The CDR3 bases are TGTGCCAGCAGTTTTACCGACAGGGAAGAGACCCAGTACTTC.

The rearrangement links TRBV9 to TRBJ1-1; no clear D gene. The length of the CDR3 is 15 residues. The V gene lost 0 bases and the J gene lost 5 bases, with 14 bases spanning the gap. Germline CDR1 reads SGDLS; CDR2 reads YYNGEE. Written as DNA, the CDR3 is TGTGCCAGCAGCGTAGTATTGCGGGGTATGACTGAAGCTTTCTTT. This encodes CASSVVLRGMTEAFF.

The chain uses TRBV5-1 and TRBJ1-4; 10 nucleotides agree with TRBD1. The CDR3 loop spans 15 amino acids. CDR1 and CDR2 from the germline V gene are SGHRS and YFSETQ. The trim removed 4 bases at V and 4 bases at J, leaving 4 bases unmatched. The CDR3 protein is CASSSGTGDNEKLFF. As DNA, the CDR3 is TGCGCCAGCAGCAGCGGGACAGGGGATAATGAAAAACTGTTTTTT.

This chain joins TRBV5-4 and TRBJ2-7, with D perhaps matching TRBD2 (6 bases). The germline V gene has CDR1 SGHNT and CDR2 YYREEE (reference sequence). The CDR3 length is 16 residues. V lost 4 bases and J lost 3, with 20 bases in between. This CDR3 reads CASSPGGSHLVYEQYF. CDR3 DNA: TGTGCCAGCAGCCCCGGAGGGTCCCACTTAGTCTACGAGCAGTACTTC.

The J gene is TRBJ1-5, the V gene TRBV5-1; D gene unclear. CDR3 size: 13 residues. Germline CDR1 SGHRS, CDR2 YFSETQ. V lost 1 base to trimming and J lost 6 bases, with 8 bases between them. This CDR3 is CASSLIGVQPQHF. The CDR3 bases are TGCGCCAGCAGCTTGATTGGGGTTCAGCCCCAGCATTTT.

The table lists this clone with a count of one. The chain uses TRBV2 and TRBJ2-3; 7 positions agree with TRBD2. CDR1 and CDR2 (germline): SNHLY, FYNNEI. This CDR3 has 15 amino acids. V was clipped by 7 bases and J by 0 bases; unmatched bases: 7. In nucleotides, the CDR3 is TGTGCCAGCACCTCAAGCGGGGTGAGCACAGATACGCAGTATTTT. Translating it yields CASTSSGVSTDTQYF.

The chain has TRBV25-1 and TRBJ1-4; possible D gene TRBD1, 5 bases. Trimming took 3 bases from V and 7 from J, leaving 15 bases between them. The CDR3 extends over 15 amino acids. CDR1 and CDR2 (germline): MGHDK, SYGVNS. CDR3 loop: CASSDAQGDGEKLFF. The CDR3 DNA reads TGTGCCAGCAGTGATGCGCAGGGAGATGGTGAAAAACTGTTTTTT.

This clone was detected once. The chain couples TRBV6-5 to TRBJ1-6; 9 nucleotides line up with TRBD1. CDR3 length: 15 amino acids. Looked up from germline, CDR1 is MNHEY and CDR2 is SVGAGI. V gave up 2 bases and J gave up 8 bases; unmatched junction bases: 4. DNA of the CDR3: TGTGCCAGCAGTTACGCCGGACAGGGGTATTCACCCCTCCACTTT. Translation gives CASSYAGQGYSPLHF.

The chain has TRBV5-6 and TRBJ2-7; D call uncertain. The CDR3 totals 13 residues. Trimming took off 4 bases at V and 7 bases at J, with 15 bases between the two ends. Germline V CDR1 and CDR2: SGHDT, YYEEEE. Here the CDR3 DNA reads TGTGCCAGCAGCCCCCCGTCGGGTTGGGAGCAGTACTTC. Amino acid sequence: CASSPPSGWEQYF.

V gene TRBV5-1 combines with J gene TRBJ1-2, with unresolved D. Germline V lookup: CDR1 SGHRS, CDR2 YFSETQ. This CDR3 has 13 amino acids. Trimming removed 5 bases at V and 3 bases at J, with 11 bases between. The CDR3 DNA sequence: TGCGCCAGCAGGGCCCCGGCAGACTATGGCTACACCTTC. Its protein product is CASRAPADYGYTF.

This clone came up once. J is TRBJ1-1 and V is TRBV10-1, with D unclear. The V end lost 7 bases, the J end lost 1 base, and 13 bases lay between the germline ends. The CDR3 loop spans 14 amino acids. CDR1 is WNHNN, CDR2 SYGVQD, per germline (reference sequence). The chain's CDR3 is CASTPSGKNTEAFF. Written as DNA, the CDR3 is TGCGCCAGCACGCCCTCCGGGAAGAACACTGAAGCTTTCTTT.

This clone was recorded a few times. The CDR3 loop is CASSLSGTKADTQYF. DNA of the CDR3: TGTGCCAGCAGCTTATCCGGGACGAAGGCAGATACGCAGTATTTT. The chain is built from TRBV7-2 and TRBJ2-3; D might be TRBD1 or TRBD2, each matching 5 bases. Germline CDR1 reads SGHTA; CDR2 reads FQGNSA. V was cut by 2 bases and J by 4 bases, with 13 bases left in between. The CDR3 consists of 15 residues.

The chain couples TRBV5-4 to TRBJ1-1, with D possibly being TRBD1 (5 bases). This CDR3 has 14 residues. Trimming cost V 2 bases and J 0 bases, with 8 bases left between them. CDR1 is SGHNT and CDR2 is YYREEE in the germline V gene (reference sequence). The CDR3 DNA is TGTGCCAGCAGCTTCGGACAACTGAACACTGAAGCTTTCTTT. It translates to CASSFGQLNTEAFF.

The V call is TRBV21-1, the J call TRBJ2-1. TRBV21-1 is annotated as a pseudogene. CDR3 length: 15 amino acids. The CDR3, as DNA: TGTGCCAGCCACTATGGGGTACCCGCCAACAATGAGCAGTTCTTC. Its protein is CASHYGVPANNEQFF.

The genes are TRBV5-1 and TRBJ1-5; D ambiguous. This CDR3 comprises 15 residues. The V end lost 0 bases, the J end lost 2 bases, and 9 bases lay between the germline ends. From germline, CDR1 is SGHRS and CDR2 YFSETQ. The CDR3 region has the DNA TGCGCCAGCAGCTTGGGGCAGCCTGGCAATCAGCCCCAGCATTTT. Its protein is CASSLGQPGNQPQHF.

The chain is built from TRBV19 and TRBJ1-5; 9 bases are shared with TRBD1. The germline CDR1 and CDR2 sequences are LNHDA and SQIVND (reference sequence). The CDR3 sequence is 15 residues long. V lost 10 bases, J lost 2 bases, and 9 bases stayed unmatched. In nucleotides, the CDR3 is TGTGCCACCGCCGACCGGGACAGGGGCAATCAGCCCCAGCATTTT. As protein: CATADRDRGNQPQHF.

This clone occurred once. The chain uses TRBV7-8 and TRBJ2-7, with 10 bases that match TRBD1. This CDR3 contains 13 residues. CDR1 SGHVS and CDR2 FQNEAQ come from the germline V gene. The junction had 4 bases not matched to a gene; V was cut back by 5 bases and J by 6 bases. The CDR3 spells CASSTGTGVEQYF. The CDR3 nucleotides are TGTGCCAGCAGCACCGGGACAGGGGTCGAGCAGTACTTC.

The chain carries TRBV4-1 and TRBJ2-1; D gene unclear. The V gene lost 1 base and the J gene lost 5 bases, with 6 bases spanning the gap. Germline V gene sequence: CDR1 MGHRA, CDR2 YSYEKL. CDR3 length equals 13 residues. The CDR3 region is CASSQVRNNEQFF. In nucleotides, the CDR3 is TGCGCCAGCAGCCAAGTGCGGAACAATGAGCAGTTCTTC.